This T cell receptor beta chain was identified in a study of long-term antiretroviral therapy in people with HIV. Study-level findings and limits: Clones with expansion before ART led the repertoire at all time points. It was observed that HIV repertoires exhibited narrower CDR3 length ranges than controls.

V trimming: 4 bases; J trimming: 4 bases; junction bases outside the gene matches: 9. Per germline, CDR1 ENHRY and CDR2 SYGVKD. The CDR3 has 15 residues. Note on this clone: Its matching antigen is unknown.

Participants with HIV, all of them, were treated in the United States. Survey-level resolution applied to immunoSEQ assay v3.0. Assay: immunoSEQ multiplex PCR; the TCRdb copy retains only in-frame clones and omits some. The sample shows approximately 35,000 clones, approximately 85% of them seen only once. The sequence was obtained from a man aged 18 to 35 with HIV. The chain carries TRBV10-3 and TRBJ2-7; 8 nucleotides match TRBD1. The sequencing used unsorted PBMCs, collected 2.2 years after starting antiretroviral therapy. The CDR3 is CAISGGGQGQYEQYF. The CDR3 DNA is TGTGCCATCAGTGGTGGCGGACAGGGACAATACGAGCAGTACTTC.